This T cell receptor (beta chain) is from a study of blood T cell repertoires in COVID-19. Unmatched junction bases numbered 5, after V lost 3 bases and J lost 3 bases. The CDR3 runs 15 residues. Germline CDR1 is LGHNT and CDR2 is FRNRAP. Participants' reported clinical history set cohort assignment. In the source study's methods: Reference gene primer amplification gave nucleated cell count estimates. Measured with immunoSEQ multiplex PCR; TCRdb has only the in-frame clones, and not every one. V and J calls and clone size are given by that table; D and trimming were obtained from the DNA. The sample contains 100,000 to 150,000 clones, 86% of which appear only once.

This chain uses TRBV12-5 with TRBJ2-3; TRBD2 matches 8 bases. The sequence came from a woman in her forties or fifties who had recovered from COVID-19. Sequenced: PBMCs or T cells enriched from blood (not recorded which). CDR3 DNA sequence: TGTGCTAGTGGTTTTGGCGGGGGGAGTACAGATACGCAGTATTTT. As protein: CASGFGGGSTDTQYF.